This is a list of T cell receptor beta chains from one sample in a study of cytomegalovirus exposure and HLA in healthy donors. Repertoires were generated with immunoSEQ multiplex PCR, while TCRdb's copy carries only in-frame clones and drops some. The table has roughly 180,000 clones, approximately 84% seen once. Sequencing input: PBMCs. These receptors came from a woman aged 45-65 years in good health and CMV-seropositive. Each CDR3 is given with its conserved first and last residue. A D gene is named only where the DNA matches it firmly. Part of the rows lack a size; the others show once, few, many or a class for expanded clones.

j_gene: TRBJ2-5; v_gene: TRBV4-2; abundance: NA; d_gene: NA; CDR3nt: TGTGCCAGCAGCCAAGATAGTGAAGAGACCCAGTACTTC; CDR3aa: CASSQDSEETQYF
j_gene: TRBJ2-3; v_gene: TRBV5-4; abundance: once; d_gene: TRBD2; CDR3nt: TGTGCCAGCAGCTCGGGACTAGCGGGAGGGCCAGATACGCAGTATTTT; CDR3aa: CASSSGLAGGPDTQYF
j_gene: TRBJ2-7; v_gene: TRBV21-1; abundance: NA; d_gene: NA; CDR3nt: TGTGCCAGCAGATTGACATTGACCCCCTACGAGCAGTACTTC; CDR3aa: CASRLTLTPYEQYF
j_gene: TRBJ2-7; v_gene: TRBV7-2; abundance: NA; d_gene: NA; CDR3nt: TGTGCCAGCAGCGGGGGGACCTCCTACGAGCAGTACTTC; CDR3aa: CASSGGTSYEQYF
j_gene: TRBJ2-5; v_gene: TRBV28; abundance: NA; d_gene: TRBD1; CDR3nt: TGTGCCAGCAGCACAGGGGGCCGCGAGACCCAGTACTTC; CDR3aa: CASSTGGRETQYF
j_gene: TRBJ2-1; v_gene: TRBV4-3; abundance: NA; d_gene: NA; CDR3nt: TGCGCCAGCAGCCAAGAAGGAGACGGGGGGCCTTACAATGAGCAGTTCTTC; CDR3aa: CASSQEGDGGPYNEQFF
j_gene: TRBJ2-1; v_gene: TRBV6-4; abundance: NA; d_gene: NA; CDR3nt: TGTGCCAGCAGTGACTCTGGGGCAGGTCGGCCCAATGAGCAGTTCTTC; CDR3aa: CASSDSGAGRPNEQFF
j_gene: TRBJ1-3; v_gene: TRBV30; abundance: NA; d_gene: NA; CDR3nt: TGTGCCTGGGCTCAGGGCCTCTCTGGAAACACCATATATTTT; CDR3aa: CAWAQGLSGNTIYF
j_gene: TRBJ2-2; v_gene: TRBV5-1; abundance: NA; d_gene: NA; CDR3nt: TGCGCCAGCAGCTTGTCCCTCCTAAACACCGGGGAGCTGTTTTTT; CDR3aa: CASSLSLLNTGELFF
j_gene: TRBJ1-5; v_gene: TRBV2; abundance: NA; d_gene: NA; CDR3nt: TGTGCCAGCAACGGTGAGGTTTTGGAGCCCCAGCATTTT; CDR3aa: CASNGEVLEPQHF
j_gene: TRBJ2-5; v_gene: TRBV7-2; abundance: NA; d_gene: NA; CDR3nt: TGTGCCAGCAGCTTAGGACAGTTAGAGACCCAGTACTTC; CDR3aa: CASSLGQLETQYF
j_gene: TRBJ1-3; v_gene: TRBV11-2; abundance: NA; d_gene: TRBD1; CDR3nt: TGTGCCAGCAGCTTAAACAGGGGGGGTGGAAACACCATATATTTT; CDR3aa: CASSLNRGGGNTIYF
j_gene: TRBJ1-1; v_gene: TRBV18; abundance: NA; d_gene: NA; CDR3nt: TGTGCCAGCTCACCACTTCCTCGGGAAGCTTTCTTT; CDR3aa: CASSPLPREAFF
j_gene: TRBJ2-7; v_gene: TRBV10-1; abundance: NA; d_gene: TRBD2; CDR3nt: TGCGCCAGCAGTGAAAGAGCGGGGGGCCCTATGGAGCAGTACTTC; CDR3aa: CASSERAGGPMEQYF
j_gene: TRBJ1-2; v_gene: TRBV27; abundance: NA; d_gene: NA; CDR3nt: TGTGCCAGCAGTTTAAGGGCAGGGCCTTCCCATGGCTACCCCTTC; CDR3aa: CASSLRAGPSHGYPF
j_gene: TRBJ1-2; v_gene: TRBV6-1; abundance: NA; d_gene: NA; CDR3nt: TGTGCCAGCAGCACAGGTGGGGGCTACACCTTC; CDR3aa: CASSTGGGYTF
j_gene: TRBJ1-3; v_gene: TRBV5-1; abundance: NA; d_gene: NA; CDR3nt: TGCGCCAGCACTACGGGGGGAGTCGGAAACACCATATATTTT; CDR3aa: CASTTGGVGNTIYF
j_gene: TRBJ1-1; v_gene: TRBV6-5; abundance: few; d_gene: NA; CDR3nt: TGTGCAACCAGGTTAGGGGACGGGGGACGAGCTTTCTTT; CDR3aa: CATRLGDGGRAFF
j_gene: TRBJ2-7; v_gene: TRBV6-6; abundance: NA; d_gene: TRBD2; CDR3nt: TGCGCCAGCAGTTACGCGGGGGAGATCTACGAGCAGTACTTC; CDR3aa: CASSYAGEIYEQYF
j_gene: TRBJ1-1; v_gene: TRBV15; abundance: once; d_gene: NA; CDR3nt: TGTGCCACCAGCAGAGATCTTACAGGGTCTAGCACTGAAGCTTTCTTT; CDR3aa: CATSRDLTGSSTEAFF
j_gene: TRBJ1-1; v_gene: TRBV9; abundance: NA; d_gene: NA; CDR3nt: TGTGCCAGCAGCGTAGGGTCGGGGAACACTGAAGCTTTCTTT; CDR3aa: CASSVGSGNTEAFF
j_gene: TRBJ2-1; v_gene: TRBV19; abundance: NA; d_gene: TRBD1; CDR3nt: TGTGCCAGTAGTATTGGAATGCGGTCAGGGGGCAGTGAGCAGTTCTTC; CDR3aa: CASSIGMRSGGSEQFF
j_gene: TRBJ1-1; v_gene: TRBV7-3; abundance: NA; d_gene: NA; CDR3nt: TGTGCCAGCAGCTTAGTCGGGGACACTGAAGCTTTCTTT; CDR3aa: CASSLVGDTEAFF
j_gene: TRBJ2-7; v_gene: TRBV30; abundance: once; d_gene: NA; CDR3nt: TGTGCCTGGAGTGTAGGAGGGTACGAGCAGTACTTC; CDR3aa: CAWSVGGYEQYF
j_gene: TRBJ1-2; v_gene: TRBV6-1; abundance: NA; d_gene: NA; CDR3nt: TGTGCCAGCAGTAGGGAGACAGGACGAAACTATGGCTACACCTTC; CDR3aa: CASSRETGRNYGYTF
j_gene: TRBJ2-7; v_gene: TRBV7-2; abundance: NA; d_gene: TRBD2; CDR3nt: TGTGCCAGCAGCTTAGTACCTAGCGGGGGCTCCTGGGGCTACGAGCAGTACTTC; CDR3aa: CASSLVPSGGSWGYEQYF
j_gene: TRBJ2-1; v_gene: TRBV19; abundance: NA; d_gene: NA; CDR3nt: TGTGCCAGTAGTATAGATCTAGGCGGAACCTACAATGAGCAGTTCTTC; CDR3aa: CASSIDLGGTYNEQFF
j_gene: TRBJ1-3; v_gene: TRBV19; abundance: NA; d_gene: NA; CDR3nt: TGTGCCAGTATACGGACAACTCGGCAGGGCTCTGGAAACACCATATATTTT; CDR3aa: CASIRTTRQGSGNTIYF
j_gene: TRBJ1-2; v_gene: TRBV7-2; abundance: NA; d_gene: NA; CDR3nt: TGTGCCAGCAGCTTAGTGGGCCAGGGTGGAGGCTACACCTTC; CDR3aa: CASSLVGQGGGYTF
j_gene: TRBJ1-1; v_gene: TRBV10-1; abundance: NA; d_gene: TRBD1; CDR3nt: TGCGCCAGCAGTGAGTCGTACAGGGGGAACACTGAAGCTTTCTTT; CDR3aa: CASSESYRGNTEAFF
j_gene: TRBJ1-2; v_gene: TRBV11-2; abundance: NA; d_gene: NA; CDR3nt: TGTGCCAGCAGCTTATGGGGCCTCACTAACTATGGCTACACCTTC; CDR3aa: CASSLWGLTNYGYTF
j_gene: TRBJ2-3; v_gene: TRBV15; abundance: NA; d_gene: TRBD2; CDR3nt: TGTGCCACCACCCCGGTCAGCGGGGTCCCAGATACGCAGTATTTT; CDR3aa: CATTPVSGVPDTQYF
j_gene: TRBJ2-2; v_gene: TRBV4-2; abundance: few; d_gene: NA; CDR3nt: TGTGCCAGCAGCCAAGGAGGTCACACTACCGGGGAGCTGTTTTTT; CDR3aa: CASSQGGHTTGELFF
j_gene: TRBJ2-1; v_gene: TRBV11-1; abundance: NA; d_gene: NA; CDR3nt: TGTGCCAGCAGCCGAGGCGATGAGCAGTTCTTC; CDR3aa: CASSRGDEQFF
j_gene: TRBJ1-1; v_gene: TRBV28; abundance: NA; d_gene: TRBD1; CDR3nt: TGTGCCAGCAGCGTCAGTAGGGGGCTTGGGTCTTTGGACACTGAAGCTTTCTTT; CDR3aa: CASSVSRGLGSLDTEAFF
j_gene: TRBJ1-3; v_gene: TRBV19; abundance: NA; d_gene: NA; CDR3nt: TGTGCCAGTGCCCACAGCCCCTCGACTGGAAACACCATATATTTT; CDR3aa: CASAHSPSTGNTIYF
j_gene: TRBJ1-3; v_gene: TRBV2; abundance: NA; d_gene: NA; CDR3nt: TGTGCCAGCAGTCCAGATCCGCCTGGAAACACCATATATTTT; CDR3aa: CASSPDPPGNTIYF
j_gene: TRBJ2-1; v_gene: TRBV10-3; abundance: NA; d_gene: TRBD2; CDR3nt: TGTGCCATCAGTGAAGCGGTAGCGGGAGGGGGAAACAATGAGCAGTTCTTC; CDR3aa: CAISEAVAGGGNNEQFF
j_gene: TRBJ2-6; v_gene: TRBV27; abundance: NA; d_gene: NA; CDR3nt: TGTGCCAGCAGTTTATCGATACTTACTACTGGGGCCAACGTCCTGACTTTC; CDR3aa: CASSLSILTTGANVLTF
j_gene: TRBJ2-1; v_gene: TRBV29-1; abundance: NA; d_gene: NA; CDR3nt: TGCAGCGTTGAAGTTGGTTTCGCGTACAATGAGCAGTTCTTC; CDR3aa: CSVEVGFAYNEQFF
j_gene: TRBJ2-3; v_gene: TRBV29-1; abundance: NA; d_gene: NA; CDR3nt: TGCAGCGCTGCCAGGGGATCGACAGATACGCAGTATTTT; CDR3aa: CSAARGSTDTQYF
j_gene: TRBJ2-1; v_gene: TRBV11-1; abundance: NA; d_gene: TRBD1; CDR3nt: TGTGCCAGCAGCTTAGACGGGACAGGGTCACGAGAGCAGTTCTTC; CDR3aa: CASSLDGTGSREQFF
j_gene: TRBJ1-3; v_gene: TRBV18; abundance: NA; d_gene: TRBD1; CDR3nt: TGTGCCAGCTCACGAGGACAGGGGGCGGCGGGAAACACCATATATTTT; CDR3aa: CASSRGQGAAGNTIYF
j_gene: TRBJ2-5; v_gene: TRBV5-1; abundance: medium-sized; d_gene: TRBD2; CDR3nt: TGCGCCACCTCTCTTAGCGGGACCAAAGAAGAGACCCAGTACTTC; CDR3aa: CATSLSGTKEETQYF
j_gene: TRBJ2-3; v_gene: TRBV6-5; abundance: once; d_gene: TRBD2; CDR3nt: TGTGCCAGCGGTCGATCGGTAGCGGGAAAAGATACGCAGTATTTT; CDR3aa: CASGRSVAGKDTQYF
j_gene: TRBJ2-7; v_gene: TRBV6-5; abundance: NA; d_gene: NA; CDR3nt: TGTGCCAGTCACCAAGGGAGGGGGACCAACGAGCAGTACTTC; CDR3aa: CASHQGRGTNEQYF
j_gene: TRBJ1-2; v_gene: TRBV7-2; abundance: NA; d_gene: NA; CDR3nt: TGTGCCAGCAGCTTCGACACCTCCTATGGCTACACCTTC; CDR3aa: CASSFDTSYGYTF
j_gene: TRBJ2-7; v_gene: TRBV14; abundance: NA; d_gene: NA; CDR3nt: TGTGCCAGCAGCCAAAGAACGGGGGAGCAGTACTTC; CDR3aa: CASSQRTGEQYF
j_gene: TRBJ2-3; v_gene: TRBV7-2; abundance: NA; d_gene: NA; CDR3nt: TGTGCCAGCAGCTCGCCACCGACTAGGGTGCTGGGAGATACGCAGTATTTT; CDR3aa: CASSSPPTRVLGDTQYF